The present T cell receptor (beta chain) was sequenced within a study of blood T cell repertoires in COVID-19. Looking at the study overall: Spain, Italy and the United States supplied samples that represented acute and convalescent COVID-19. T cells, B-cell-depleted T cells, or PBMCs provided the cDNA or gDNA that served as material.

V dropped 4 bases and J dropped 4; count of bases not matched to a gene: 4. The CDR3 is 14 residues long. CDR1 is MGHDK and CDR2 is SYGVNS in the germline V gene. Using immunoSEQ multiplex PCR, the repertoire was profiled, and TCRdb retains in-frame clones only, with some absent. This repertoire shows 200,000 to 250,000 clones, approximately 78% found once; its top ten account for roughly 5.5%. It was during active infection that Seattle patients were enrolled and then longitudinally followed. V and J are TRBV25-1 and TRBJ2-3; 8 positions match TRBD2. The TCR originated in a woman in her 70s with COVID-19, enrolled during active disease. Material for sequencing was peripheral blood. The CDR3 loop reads CASSVTGGPDTQYF. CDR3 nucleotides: TGTGCCAGCAGTGTAACGGGAGGGCCAGATACGCAGTATTTT.